These 19 T cell receptor beta chains originate from one sample sequenced in a study of beta chain features in type 1 diabetes (dated by TCRdb to 2016 to 2019). Results and caveats for the whole study, not just this receptor: A moderate but significant shortening of TCRB CDR3 length was observed in type 1 diabetes patients in all four CD4+ subsets.

No cognate antigen is known for these TCRs. The library was prepared using the immunoSEQ multiplex PCR assay. The entire isolated RNA was reverse transcribed using the High Capacity cDNA Reverse Transcription Kit, and thus expressed TCRB transcripts were sequenced. The table comes from immuneACCESS by way of TCRdb, which keeps in-frame sequences with V and J called. Part of the clones is missing from these tables; in studies checked, under half for an unresolved V gene and the rest for unknown reasons. Present in this sample are roughly 250,000 clones, roughly 22% of which were seen just once. 0.028% of the sample is taken by the ten largest. Sequencing was done on a sample of naive CD4+ T cells from blood. Interpreted using the paper, the cell subset or site label stands for: true naive CD4+ T cells. The receptors here all came from a woman aged 40-49 years with type 1 diabetes.

This clone showed up just a few times. The chain couples TRBV27 to TRBJ2-3, with 10 bases matching TRBD2. The CDR3 contains 14 residues. Germline lookup yields CDR1 MNHEY and CDR2 SMNVEV (reference sequence). Germline trimming cut 8 bases from V and 8 bases from J; bases unmatched to any gene: 10. CDR3: CASVTLAGDGTQYF. For the CDR3, the DNA is TGTGCCAGCGTAACGCTAGCGGGGGATGGTACGCAGTATTTT.

The chain uses TRBV7-2 and TRBJ2-3; TRBD2 matches at 11 bases. The germline gives CDR1 SGHTA, CDR2 FQGNSA. The V segment lost 3 bases and the J segment 5 bases; nucleotides outside the gene matches: 4. The CDR3 has 15 residues. In DNA, the CDR3 is TGTGCCAGCAGCTTGACTAGCGGGACGGGAGATACGCAGTATTTT. It is translated as CASSLTSGTGDTQYF.

This chain uses TRBV9 with TRBJ2-7; D ambiguous. Germline-derived CDR1 and CDR2 are SGDLS and YYNGEE. CDR3 size: 14 residues. V was cut by 0 bases and J by 3 bases, with 10 bases left in between. CDR3 sequence (DNA): TGTGCCAGCAGCGTAGGAGGCTCCAACTACGAGCAGTACTTC. Amino acids: CASSVGGSNYEQYF. The full variable domain, rest sourced from reference TRBV9 and TRBJ2-7, is DSGVTQTPKHLITATGQRVTLRCSPRSGDLSVYWYQQSLDQGLQFLIQYYNGEERAKGNILERFSAQQFPDLHSELNLSSLELGDSALYFCASSVGGSNYEQYFGPGTRLTVT.

The chain employs TRBV10-3 and TRBJ2-5; D remains unclear. V lost 6 bases to trimming and J lost 4 bases, with 12 bases between them. Germline CDR1 ENHRY, CDR2 SYGVKD. This CDR3 has 13 amino acids. The CDR3 sequence is CAISLSVVETQYF. CDR3 coding DNA: TGTGCCATCAGCCTTTCAGTGGTAGAGACCCAGTACTTC.

The V call is TRBV4-3, the J call TRBJ2-3; 12 bases are a match to TRBD2. The CDR3 has 22 amino acids. The germline V gene has CDR1 LGHNA and CDR2 YSLEER. V gave up 0 bases and J gave up 1 base; unmatched junction bases: 17. The CDR3 loop is CASSQDWGTSGREARRTDTQYF. CDR3 coding DNA: TGCGCCAGCAGCCAAGATTGGGGGACTAGCGGGCGGGAAGCCAGACGCACAGATACGCAGTATTTT.

J is TRBJ2-5 and V is TRBV11-2, with TRBD2 as a possible D gene (5 bases). The CDR3 sequence is 13 residues long. Germline V gene lookup returns CDR1 SGHAT and CDR2 FQNNGV. Trimming pared 5 bases from V and 2 bases from J, leaving 9 bases between. Here the CDR3 reads CASSIALQETQYF. The DNA of the CDR3 is TGTGCCAGCAGCATAGCGTTACAAGAGACCCAGTACTTC.

V is TRBV9 and J is TRBJ2-6, with 9 bases matching TRBD1. The CDR3 contains 18 residues. Germline V gives CDR1 SGDLS, CDR2 YYNGEE. Losses at the gene ends were 4 bases for V and 4 bases for J; bases not matched to a gene: 12. The CDR3 spells CASSTPGTGYFGANVLTF. The DNA of the CDR3 is TGTGCCAGCAGCACCCCCGGGACAGGGTATTTCGGGGCCAACGTCCTGACTTTC.

The chain employs TRBV7-2 and TRBJ1-1, with D unclear. The CDR3 sequence is 13 residues long. Germline values: CDR1 SGHTA, CDR2 FQGNSA. Trimming removed 1 base from V and 2 bases from J, with 5 bases in between. CDR3 region: CASSLESNTEAFF. DNA for the CDR3: TGTGCCAGCAGCTTAGAATCTAACACTGAAGCTTTCTTT.

This clone was seen only a few times. The J gene is TRBJ2-6, the V gene TRBV25-1; the D gene is possibly TRBD1 (7 bases). This CDR3 spans 17 amino acids. Germline lookup yields CDR1 MGHDK and CDR2 SYGVNS. Trimming left V 6 bases short and J 2 bases short, with 17 bases between. CDR3 sequence reads: CASSRQGGVAGANVLTF. The CDR3 DNA reads TGTGCCAGCAGCCGACAGGGAGGCGTTGCTGGGGCCAACGTCCTGACTTTC.

This chain links TRBV29-1 with TRBJ1-5, with 8 bases that match TRBD1. Germline V CDR1 and CDR2: SQVTM, ANQGSEA. After removal of 8 bases from V and 0 bases from J, the junction contained 6 bases not matched to a gene. The CDR3 length is 14 residues. CDR3 residues: CSPLGQDSNQPQHF. The DNA for the CDR3 is TGCAGCCCCTTGGGACAGGATAGCAATCAGCCCCAGCATTTT.

The sample holds a few counts of this clone. The chain couples TRBV27 to TRBJ2-3, with TRBD2 identical over 9 bases. CDR1 MNHEY and CDR2 SMNVEV come from the germline V gene (reference sequence). Trimming at V came to 5 bases and at J to 2 bases, leaving 5 bases not matched to a gene. CDR3 length: 15 residues. CDR3 sequence (DNA): TGTGCCAGCAGTGGACTAGCGAAGGCCACAGATACGCAGTATTTT. It translates to CASSGLAKATDTQYF.

J is TRBJ2-1 and V is TRBV5-1; 7 bases are shared with TRBD1. Per germline, CDR1 SGHRS and CDR2 YFSETQ. This CDR3 is built from 14 residues. V shed 2 bases, J shed 6 bases, and the junction held 5 bases outside the gene matches. The CDR3: CASSFSGDSNEQFF. The CDR3 DNA reads as TGCGCCAGCAGCTTCTCAGGGGACAGCAATGAGCAGTTCTTC.

This clone was seen a handful of times. The rearrangement links TRBV28 to TRBJ2-1, with 8 bases lining up with TRBD2. From germline, CDR1 is MDHEN and CDR2 SYDVKM. The J segment lost 5 bases and the V segment lost 6 bases, leaving 9 bases of the junction unmatched. The CDR3 has 15 residues. The CDR3 protein is CASSPSGRGHNEQFF. The CDR3 DNA reads TGTGCCAGCAGCCCCAGCGGGAGAGGCCACAATGAGCAGTTCTTC.

The J gene is TRBJ2-1, the V gene TRBV4-1; possibly TRBD1 for D (7 bases). The CDR3 is 16 residues long. V dropped 2 bases and J dropped 11 bases, with 22 bases sitting between them. Per the germline V gene, CDR1 is MGHRA and CDR2 is YSYEKL. The CDR3 DNA reads as TGCGCCAGCAGCCAAACAGGGGACTCACCCAATGAGCAGCAGTTCTTC. It specifies CASSQTGDSPNEQQFF.

The genes are TRBV7-2 and TRBJ2-1; 12 bases match TRBD2. The CDR3 totals 18 residues. V shed 4 bases and J 9 bases; nucleotides not matched to a gene: 16. Germline V gene sequence: CDR1 SGHTA, CDR2 FQGNSA. CDR3 in amino acids: CASSSGLFLAGGPGEQFF. The DNA of the CDR3 is TGTGCCAGCAGCTCCGGACTCTTCCTAGCGGGAGGGCCGGGTGAGCAGTTCTTC.

V usage is TRBV9 and J usage is TRBJ1-2; tentatively, D is TRBD1 (5 bases). Trimming pared 0 bases from V and 4 bases from J, leaving 10 bases between. The CDR3 length is 14 residues. Germline lookup yields CDR1 SGDLS and CDR2 YYNGEE. The CDR3: CASSVVPGGYGYTF. The CDR3, as DNA: TGTGCCAGCAGCGTAGTCCCGGGGGGCTATGGCTACACCTTC.

This clone was detected only a few times. The identical CDR3 is also encoded by other nucleotide sequences in the sample. This chain joins TRBV18 and TRBJ1-1; 9 nucleotides match TRBD1. This CDR3 contains 14 residues. CDR1 is KGHSH, CDR2 LQKENI, per germline. Trimming took 2 bases from V and 4 from J; bases not matched to a gene: 2. The CDR3 spells CASSPSTGGTEAFF. The CDR3 DNA reads as TGTGCCAGCTCACCATCGACAGGGGGCACTGAAGCTTTCTTT.

This clone was counted only a few times. The chain employs TRBV28 and TRBJ2-1; a weak D match, TRBD1 (6 bases). V lost 5 bases and J 0 bases, leaving 8 bases between the germline ends. The germline gives CDR1 MDHEN, CDR2 SYDVKM. The CDR3 is 14 amino acids. The CDR3 coding sequence is TGTGCCAGCAGTCGGACAGCCTCCTACAATGAGCAGTTCTTC. Translation gives CASSRTASYNEQFF.

The chain employs TRBV11-1 and TRBJ2-1; perhaps TRBD1 as D (5 bases). There are 11 residues in the CDR3. V lost 1 base to trimming and J lost 13 bases, with 8 bases between them. CDR1 SGHAT and CDR2 FQDESV come from the germline V gene (reference sequence). CDR3 region: CASSLGQGQFF. The CDR3 DNA is TGTGCCAGCAGCTTAGGGCAGGGACAGTTCTTC. Together with reference TRBV11-1 and TRBJ2-1, the CDR3 gives the full variable domain: EAEVAQSPRYKITEKSQAVAFWCDPISGHATLYWYRQILGQGPELLVQFQDESVVDDSQLPKDRFSAERLKGVDSTLKIQPAELGDSAMYLCASSLGQGQFFGPGTRLTVL.